This is a list of T cell receptor beta chains from one sample in a study of OX40 agonist ivuxolimab in advanced cancers. Here immunoSEQ multiplex PCR was the method, and the copy in TCRdb shows in-frame clones only, minus some. In the table there are about 100,000 clones, about nine tenths of which are singletons. Material: CD4+ or CD8+ T cells sorted from blood, obtained in a trial of the OX40 agonist ivuxolimab. These receptors originate from an adult with an advanced solid tumor such as melanoma, head and neck, liver or kidney cancer. Each CDR3 is given with its conserved first and last residue. The order of the fields is V gene, J gene, CDR3 length, D gene, clone size, CDR3 DNA, CDR3 protein. The D gene is left open where the match is weak. Part of the rows lack a size; the others show once, few, many or a class for expanded clones.

TRBV7-2,TRBJ1-1,13,NA,NA,TGTGCCAGCAGCGGAGACTGGAACACTGAAGCTTTCTTT,CASSGDWNTEAFF
TRBV4-2,TRBJ2-2,18,NA,NA,TGTGCCAGCAGCCAAGAAGTCTGGCTAGCCAAAACAGCCGGGGAGCTGTTTTTT,CASSQEVWLAKTAGELFF
TRBV5-1,TRBJ2-2,14,NA,NA,TGCGCCAGCAGCTTGCTAGCCGGGACCGGGGAGCTGTTTTTT,CASSLLAGTGELFF
TRBV9,TRBJ2-3,15,TRBD2,NA,TGTGCCAGCAGCGTAGTAGGGAGGGGAACAGATACGCAGTATTTT,CASSVVGRGTDTQYF
TRBV2,TRBJ1-3,15,NA,NA,TGTGCCAGCAGTGGCCAGGGGTTAATTGGAAACACCATATATTTT,CASSGQGLIGNTIYF
TRBV5-5,TRBJ2-1,16,TRBD1,NA,TGTGCCAGCAGGGATGGTCCGGGACAGGGATACAATGAGCAGTTCTTC,CASRDGPGQGYNEQFF
TRBV4-3,TRBJ2-7,14,NA,NA,TGCGCCAGCAGCCAGGGGGAGGAATCCTACGAGCAGTACTTC,CASSQGEESYEQYF
TRBV7-8,TRBJ2-1,14,TRBD2,NA,TGTGCCAGCAGCTTAATGGCGGGAGTGGGTGAGCAGTTCTTC,CASSLMAGVGEQFF
TRBV13,TRBJ1-4,16,NA,NA,TGTGCCAGCAGCTTGGGACACGACGCAACTAATGAAAAACTGTTTTTT,CASSLGHDATNEKLFF
TRBV27,TRBJ1-6,15,TRBD1,NA,TGTGCCAGCAGTTTAGCACAGGGGTTTGGGTCACCCCTCCACTTT,CASSLAQGFGSPLHF
TRBV7-9,TRBJ2-2,15,NA,once,TGTGCCAGCAGCTTAGGACTATCGAACACCGGGGAGCTGTTTTTT,CASSLGLSNTGELFF
TRBV7-2,TRBJ2-1,17,TRBD2,NA,TGTGCCAGCAGCAAGTCTCAGCTAGCGGGAGGGGGCAATGAGCAGTTCTTC,CASSKSQLAGGGNEQFF
TRBV11-2,TRBJ2-1,13,NA,NA,TGTGCCAGCAGCTCCAGGGACAATCTTCAGCAGTTCTTC,CASSSRDNLQQFF
TRBV19,TRBJ2-7,15,TRBD1,NA,TGTGCCAGTACCCTTTCCGGACAGGGGGGCTACGAGCAGTACTTC,CASTLSGQGGYEQYF
TRBV7-2,TRBJ1-5,14,NA,NA,TGTGCCAGCAGCTTACTTTGGGGTAATCAGCCCCAGCATTTT,CASSLLWGNQPQHF
TRBV2,TRBJ2-2,13,NA,NA,TGTGCCAGCAAGAAGGGATGGGCCGGGGAGCTGTTTTTT,CASKKGWAGELFF
TRBV14,TRBJ1-5,15,TRBD1,NA,TGTGCCAGCAGCCAAATTGACAGGGACTATCAGCCCCAGCATTTT,CASSQIDRDYQPQHF
TRBV7-9,TRBJ1-3,16,TRBD1,NA,TGTGCCAGCAGCTTAGGGGGGGACAGCTCTGGAAACACCATATATTTT,CASSLGGDSSGNTIYF
TRBV27,TRBJ2-7,15,NA,NA,TGTGCCAGCAGTTTAAAGGGCTACCCTTCCTACGAGCAGTACTTC,CASSLKGYPSYEQYF
TRBV15,TRBJ2-7,13,NA,NA,TGTGCCACCAGCAGAGGACTGCACTACGAGCAGTACTTC,CATSRGLHYEQYF
TRBV5-4,TRBJ2-5,14,NA,NA,TGTGCCAGCAGCGAAACCGGGACAAAGAAGACCCAGTACTTC,CASSETGTKKTQYF
TRBV6-6,TRBJ1-4,14,NA,NA,TGTGCCAGCAGTTACTCACGGGACAATGAAAAACTGTTTTTT,CASSYSRDNEKLFF
TRBV7-3,TRBJ2-3,16,TRBD2,once,TGTGCCAGCAGCAATCTAGCGGGGCATAGCACAGATACGCAGTATTTT,CASSNLAGHSTDTQYF
TRBV7-9,TRBJ2-1,18,TRBD2,NA,TGTGCCAGCAGCTCGATGCCGGGACTAGCGGGAGAGTATAATGAGCAGTTCTTC,CASSSMPGLAGEYNEQFF
TRBV4-1,TRBJ2-5,14,NA,NA,TGCGCCAGCAGCCAGTTTACCCTACAAGAGACCCAGTACTTC,CASSQFTLQETQYF
TRBV30,TRBJ2-3,12,NA,NA,TGTGCCTGGAGTCTAAGCACAGATACGCAGTATTTT,CAWSLSTDTQYF
TRBV19,TRBJ2-1,13,NA,NA,TGTGCCAGTAGTAAGGCAGGGATGGGTGAGCAGTTCTTC,CASSKAGMGEQFF
TRBV28,TRBJ2-7,13,NA,NA,TGTGCCAGCAGTCCCCCGGCCACCTACGAGCAGTACTTC,CASSPPATYEQYF
TRBV4-3,TRBJ2-1,15,NA,NA,TGCGCCAGCAGCCCCTCGACGGGGCCGTACAATGAGCAGTTCTTC,CASSPSTGPYNEQFF
TRBV29-1,TRBJ2-2,14,NA,NA,TGCAGCGTTCATCAGGGGAGAAACACCGGGGAGCTGTTTTTT,CSVHQGRNTGELFF
TRBV7-2,TRBJ1-1,13,NA,NA,TGTGCCAGCAGCTTAGACAGGAATACTGAAGCTTTCTTT,CASSLDRNTEAFF
TRBV2,TRBJ2-3,13,NA,NA,TGTGCCAGCAGTGTAGAGCGCACAGATACGCAGTATTTT,CASSVERTDTQYF
TRBV6-5,TRBJ2-7,16,NA,NA,TGTGCCAGCAGTTACTCGATTCTTGGACAGTCCTACGAGCAGTACTTC,CASSYSILGQSYEQYF
TRBV27,TRBJ2-1,12,NA,NA,TGTGCCAGCAGCCCCCGCGCGGGTCCGCAGTTCTTC,CASSPRAGPQFF
TRBV7-2,TRBJ2-3,15,NA,NA,TGTGCCAGCAGCTTAGGTATTGGGCAGCTACATACGCAGTATTTT,CASSLGIGQLHTQYF
TRBV7-2,TRBJ1-3,15,NA,NA,TGTGCCAGCAGCTTAATGGCGGGAGGTGGAAACACCATATATTTT,CASSLMAGGGNTIYF
TRBV6-4,TRBJ2-1,14,NA,NA,TGTGCCAGCAGTGAGTCTAGCCTGTACAATGAGCAGTTCTTC,CASSESSLYNEQFF
TRBV7-9,TRBJ1-2,13,NA,NA,TGTGCCAGCAGTCGCCCGGGCGAAGGAGGCTACACCTTC,CASSRPGEGGYTF
TRBV4-3,TRBJ1-2,15,NA,NA,TGCGCCAGCAGCCAAGCCCTGGGGAATAACTATGGCTACACCTTC,CASSQALGNNYGYTF
TRBV4-1,TRBJ2-1,15,TRBD2,NA,TGCGCCAGCAGCCGGTTACTAGCGGGAAACAATGAGCAGTTCTTC,CASSRLLAGNNEQFF
TRBV4-3,TRBJ2-2,17,TRBD1,NA,TGCGCCAGCAGCCAAGCTATCCAGGGGGCAGCGTTTGGGGAGCTGTTTTTT,CASSQAIQGAAFGELFF
TRBV7-2,TRBJ2-7,14,NA,once,TGTGCCAGCAGCTTACGTATCAGGGGCGGCGAGCAGTACTTC,CASSLRIRGGEQYF
TRBV7-2,TRBJ2-1,16,TRBD2,NA,TGTGCCAGCAGCAGGACTAGCGGGAACCCGACGCATGAGCAGTTCTTC,CASSRTSGNPTHEQFF
TRBV6-6,TRBJ2-4,14,NA,NA,TGTGCCAGCAGCCAACAGGGCTGGGGAAACATTCAGTACTTC,CASSQQGWGNIQYF
TRBV7-2,TRBJ1-5,18,TRBD1,NA,TGTGCCAGCAGCTTAGGTCATAAGGGGGCGATTGGCAATCAGCCCCAGCATTTT,CASSLGHKGAIGNQPQHF
TRBV28,TRBJ2-1,12,NA,NA,TGTGCCACCAAGAGGTGGGAAAATGAGCAGTTCTTC,CATKRWENEQFF
TRBV7-2,TRBJ2-5,12,TRBD1,NA,TGTGCCAGCAGCCCAGGGACAGATCGCCAGTACTTC,CASSPGTDRQYF
TRBV5-5,TRBJ2-2,18,TRBD2,NA,TGTGCCAGCAGACCGGGACTAGCGGGAGACGCGAACACCGGGGAGCTGTTTTTT,CASRPGLAGDANTGELFF
TRBV6-6,TRBJ1-1,15,NA,NA,TGTGCCAGCAGTTCAACGGGGAGGGAGGGCACTGAAGCTTTCTTT,CASSSTGREGTEAFF
TRBV15,TRBJ2-3,15,NA,NA,TGTGCCACCAGCAGAGATGTTCCTGGTGGTGATACGCAGTATTTT,CATSRDVPGGDTQYF
TRBV7-2,TRBJ2-3,14,NA,NA,TGTGCCAGCAGCTTAATCGGGTACACAGATACGCAGTATTTT,CASSLIGYTDTQYF
TRBV27,TRBJ1-5,14,NA,NA,TGTGCCAGCAGTTTACTGGCAGATCCTCAGCCCCAGCATTTT,CASSLLADPQPQHF